A single sample gave rise to the 14 T cell receptor beta chains below, sequenced in a study of identical twins. TCRdb re-analysed the 5' RACE reads in MiXCR, keeping a single row per CDR3 protein. The table lists about 100,000 distinct CDR3 sequences, around 5.5% of them singletons. Sequences were obtained from memory T cells sorted from blood. The receptors derive from a woman in her forties or fifties in good health.

This clonotype was counted at least ten times. The chain joins TRBV5-1 to TRBJ1-1; the D gene is possibly TRBD1 (6 bases). The V gene's germline CDR1 is SGHRS and CDR2 YFSETQ. The V gene lost 4 bases and the J gene lost 5 bases, with 15 bases spanning the gap. The CDR3 has 14 residues. The CDR3 DNA reads as TGCGCCAGCAGCCTACGGCGGGGGGCGACTGAAGCTTTCTTT. It codes for CASSLRRGATEAFF.

In its sample, this clonotype was seen many times. The genes are TRBV29-1 and TRBJ1-1, with D tentatively TRBD1 (5 bases). V lost 1 base to trimming and J lost 10 bases, with 22 bases between them. The CDR3 contains 15 residues. Germline loops: CDR1 SQVTM, CDR2 ANQGSEA. This chain's CDR3 is CSVEGTPAGRGRAFF. In DNA form, the CDR3 reads TGCAGCGTTGAAGGTACCCCGGCCGGGAGGGGCCGAGCTTTCTTT.

The chain is built from TRBV7-9 and TRBJ2-5, with D perhaps matching TRBD2 (6 bases). The germline V gene has CDR1 SEHNR and CDR2 FQNEAQ (reference sequence). V lost 4 bases to trimming and J lost 7 bases, with 16 bases between them. The CDR3 sequence is 14 residues long. DNA of the CDR3: TGTGCCAGCAGCTCCGCGGGAACAGCGGGGACCCAGTACTTC. Translation: CASSSAGTAGTQYF.

This clonotype has ten or more counts. The chain couples TRBV5-5 to TRBJ1-2, with D hard to call. Germline lookup yields CDR1 SGHKS and CDR2 YYEKEE (reference sequence). The CDR3 sequence is 14 residues long. The V and J ends lost 2 bases and 0 bases respectively, with 8 bases between them. The CDR3 reads CASSFRRTNYGYTF. CDR3 bases: TGTGCCAGCAGCTTCCGGCGGACTAACTATGGCTACACCTTC.

This clonotype was recorded a few times. The chain carries TRBV5-1 and TRBJ2-5; 7 bases fit TRBD1. J lost 5 bases, V lost 0 bases, and 13 bases had no gene match. The CDR3 is 17 amino acids. CDR1 SGHRS and CDR2 YFSETQ come from the germline V gene. The CDR3 region is CASSLGQGNGFRETQYF. CDR3 DNA sequence: TGCGCCAGCAGCTTGGGACAGGGAAATGGATTTCGGGAGACCCAGTACTTC. The full variable domain, completed using reference TRBV5-1 and TRBJ2-5, is KAGVTQTPRYLIKTRGQQVTLSCSPISGHRSVSWYQQTPGQGLQFLFEYFSETQRNKGNFPGRFSGRQFSNSRSEMNVSTLELGDSALYLCASSLGQGNGFRETQYFGPGTRLLVL.

This clonotype has at least ten counts. The chain recombines TRBV3-1 with TRBJ2-7; D is uncertain. The germline V gene encodes CDR1 LGHDT and CDR2 YNNKEL (reference sequence). Trimming took off 2 bases at V and 2 bases at J, with 4 bases between the two ends. CDR3 length: 12 amino acids. The CDR3 spells CASSQLTYEQYF. The CDR3 region has the DNA TGTGCCAGCAGCCAACTCACCTACGAGCAGTACTTC.

The V and J genes are TRBV14 and TRBJ2-5; a possible D gene is TRBD2 (6 bases). Trimming took off 0 bases at V and 9 bases at J, with 14 bases between the two ends. This CDR3 spans 14 amino acids. The V gene's germline CDR1 is SGHDN and CDR2 FVKESK. CDR3 coding DNA: TGTGCCAGCAGCCAAGATCTGGGACTTCGGGCCCAGTACTTC. Amino acid sequence: CASSQDLGLRAQYF.

This clonotype was picked up many times. The V and J genes are TRBV6-4 and TRBJ2-7; 13 bases map to TRBD2. The V gene's germline CDR1 is MRHNA and CDR2 SNTAGT. The trim removed 9 bases at V and 4 bases at J, leaving 6 bases unmatched. CDR3 length: 14 amino acids. For the CDR3, the DNA is TGTGCCAGGCGGACTAGCGGGAGCCGGTACGAGCAGTACTTC. Its protein product is CARRTSGSRYEQYF.

This clonotype was counted between two and nine times. The rearrangement joins TRBV5-1 to TRBJ1-2, with a tentative D call TRBD1 (5 bases). CDR1 SGHRS and CDR2 YFSETQ come from the germline V gene. Deletions cut 0 bases from V and 0 bases from J, with 9 bases between. The CDR3 extends over 15 amino acids. This chain's CDR3 is CASSLGDSSNYGYTF. The CDR3 DNA reads TGCGCCAGCAGCTTGGGAGACAGTTCTAACTATGGCTACACCTTC.

The V call is TRBV29-1, the J call TRBJ1-1; unclear D gene. With 1 base removed from V and 11 bases from J, the gap between germline ends came to 11 bases. Germline values: CDR1 SQVTM, CDR2 ANQGSEA. The CDR3 is made up of 11 amino acids. The CDR3 is CSVEVQVLAFF. As DNA, the CDR3 is TGCAGCGTTGAAGTTCAGGTTTTGGCTTTCTTT.

This clonotype was detected many times. V usage is TRBV5-1 and J usage is TRBJ2-1; D is unclear. CDR3 length: 15 residues. Deletions cut 1 base from V and 1 base from J, with 9 bases between. Per germline, CDR1 SGHRS and CDR2 YFSETQ. The DNA for the CDR3 is TGCGCCAGCAGCTTGTCGCTCCAGTCCTACAATGAGCAGTTCTTC. It encodes CASSLSLQSYNEQFF.

This clonotype was counted a few times. J is TRBJ1-2 and V is TRBV3-1; tentatively, D is TRBD1 (5 bases). Germline-derived CDR1 and CDR2 are LGHDT and YNNKEL (reference sequence). The CDR3 is 14 amino acids. Trimming took 2 bases from V and 6 from J, leaving 13 bases between them. This CDR3 is CASSQLGRQNGYTF. DNA for the CDR3: TGTGCCAGCAGCCAATTAGGGAGACAGAATGGCTACACCTTC.

This clonotype was counted many times. V usage is TRBV5-5 and J usage is TRBJ2-2, with a tentative D call TRBD1 (5 bases). The CDR3 runs 15 residues. Germline-derived CDR1 and CDR2 are SGHKS and YYEKEE (reference sequence). V was pared by 2 bases and J by 3 bases, with 11 bases between. CDR3 loop: CASSLSQGYTGELFF. In DNA, the CDR3 is TGTGCCAGCAGCTTAAGTCAGGGATACACCGGGGAGCTGTTTTTT.

This clonotype showed up many times. The V gene is TRBV20-1, the J gene TRBJ1-1; tentatively, D is TRBD1 (5 bases). This CDR3 contains 15 residues. Trimming pared 6 bases from V and 4 bases from J, leaving 21 bases between. Germline-derived CDR1 and CDR2 are DFQATT and SNEGSKA (reference sequence). CDR3 in DNA: TGCAGTGCCGTGCCTTTGGGGGAAGCAACCACTGAAGCTTTCTTT. As protein: CSAVPLGEATTEAFF.